This section outlines one TCR beta chain sequence together with its context. Its antigen is unknown. The CDR3 has 15 amino acids. From germline, CDR1 is SNHLY and CDR2 FYNNEI. The V end lost 8 bases, the J end lost 0 bases, and 16 bases lay between the germline ends. MiXCR was run by TCRdb on the RT-PCR reads, yielding one entry per CDR3 protein. This table has roughly 500,000 distinct CDR3 sequences, about 15% appearing once. These data originate in a study of response to subunit inactivated influenza vaccine. Study-wide findings and caveats: A suggestion made by the authors is that each seasonal influenza vaccination recruits few new T cells.

The sample here was CD4+ T cells sorted from PBMCs, taken roughly 24 months after vaccination. V usage is TRBV2 and J usage is TRBJ1-2; the D gene is possibly TRBD1 (5 bases). This TCR was sampled from a man aged 50 to 69 who received an inactivated influenza vaccine. The CDR3 reads CASGIGGLANYGYTF. The DNA for the CDR3 is TGTGCCAGCGGTATCGGGGGTTTAGCTAACTATGGCTACACCTTC.